The 22 T cell receptor beta chains in this list originate from one sample, sequenced in a study of T cells after yellow fever vaccination. MiXCR, applied by TCRdb to the 5' RACE reads, yields one record per CDR3 protein. The profile shows a few hundred thousand distinct CDR3 sequences, around 6.8% of them singletons. Specimen: PBMCs, collected roughly seven weeks after the first yellow fever vaccination. These receptors originate from a man aged 18 to 30 who received the YFV17D yellow fever vaccine.

This chain connects TRBV13 to TRBJ2-7; weak D call: TRBD1 (6 bases). Germline CDR1 is PRHDT and CDR2 is FYEKMQ (reference sequence). The CDR3 runs 16 residues. Trimming cost V 3 bases and J 0 bases, with 15 bases left between them. CDR3 residues: CASSFGADRSSYEQYF. The CDR3 DNA reads TGTGCCAGCAGCTTCGGCGCCGACAGGAGCTCCTACGAGCAGTACTTC.

In its sample, this clonotype was seen a few times. The chain combines TRBV20-1 with TRBJ1-2; no firm D call. V lost 0 bases, J lost 8 bases, and 4 bases lay in between. CDR1 DFQATT and CDR2 SNEGSKA come from the germline V gene (reference sequence). CDR3 length: 10 residues. The CDR3 is CSARDQGYTF. The CDR3 bases are TGCAGTGCTAGAGATCAAGGCTACACCTTC.

This clonotype was observed a handful of times. The chain carries TRBV29-1 and TRBJ1-2; D call uncertain. CDR1 and CDR2 from the germline V gene are SQVTM and ANQGSEA. The CDR3 is 10 residues long. The germline V and J ends were trimmed by 5 bases and 10 bases, with 11 bases remaining between them. The CDR3 is CSVNKGYYTF. The CDR3 DNA sequence: TGCAGCGTTAACAAGGGATACTACACCTTC.

The chain recombines TRBV18 with TRBJ2-7; 8 nucleotides agree with TRBD1. The ends lost 3 bases at V and 6 bases at J; junction bases unmatched: 7. This CDR3 is 14 amino acids long. Germline CDR1 KGHSH, CDR2 LQKENI. CDR3 protein: CASSPPGQAGEQYV. CDR3 DNA sequence: TGTGCCAGCTCACCCCCGGGACAGGCGGGCGAGCAGTACGTC.

This clonotype appeared many times. This sequence joins TRBV9 and TRBJ1-1; no clear D gene. V was trimmed by 0 bases and J by 1 base, leaving 4 bases between them. Germline CDR1 is SGDLS and CDR2 is YYNGEE. The CDR3 contains 13 residues. The CDR3 sequence: CASSVDGNTEAFF. The CDR3 DNA sequence: TGTGCCAGCAGCGTAGATGGGAACACTGAAGCTTTCTTT.

This clonotype has only a few counts. The chain is built from TRBV19 and TRBJ1-1, with TRBD1 as a possible D gene (5 bases). The CDR3 runs 13 residues. The V gene lost 7 bases and the J gene lost 2 bases, with 11 bases spanning the gap. Germline CDR1 is LNHDA and CDR2 is SQIVND (reference sequence). The CDR3 nucleotides read TGTGCCAGTACCCTGACAGTCAACACTGAAGCTTTCTTT. Encoded protein: CASTLTVNTEAFF.

In its sample, this clonotype was seen a few times. J is TRBJ2-1 and V is TRBV20-1; weak D call: TRBD2 (6 bases). Germline CDR1 and CDR2: DFQATT and SNEGSKA (reference sequence). V was pared by 5 bases and J by 4 bases, with 9 bases between. This CDR3 is 12 amino acids long. The CDR3 region has the DNA TGCAGTGCTGGGGGAGGTTACAATGAGCAGTTCTTC. Encoded protein: CSAGGGYNEQFF.

This clonotype has just a few counts. The chain's CDR3 is CASSFGDRPYEQYF. In DNA form, the CDR3 reads TGTGCCAGCAGCTTCGGGGACAGACCCTACGAGCAGTACTTC. V gene TRBV5-6 combines with J gene TRBJ2-7; 7 nucleotides align to TRBD1. The V gene end was trimmed by 2 bases and the J gene end by 2 bases; junction bases not matched to a gene: 4. CDR1 is SGHDT, CDR2 YYEEEE, per germline. This CDR3 region has 14 residues.

This sequence joins TRBV7-3 and TRBJ2-3; D not certain. Per germline, CDR1 SGHTA and CDR2 FQGTGA. CDR3 length equals 13 residues. V gave up 2 bases and J gave up 4 bases, with 7 bases separating them. CDR3 amino acids: CASSLHGADTQYF. CDR3 bases: TGTGCCAGCAGCTTACATGGGGCAGATACGCAGTATTTT.

The rearrangement joins TRBV19 to TRBJ2-2; the match to TRBD1 covers 8 bases. CDR3 length: 15 amino acids. The V segment lost 7 bases and the J segment 0 bases; nucleotides outside the gene matches: 4. Germline-derived CDR1 and CDR2 are LNHDA and SQIVND (reference sequence). The chain's CDR3 is CASTRGQANTGELFF. CDR3 sequence (DNA): TGTGCCAGTACGAGGGGACAGGCGAACACCGGGGAGCTGTTTTTT.

This clonotype showed up many times. The genes are TRBV5-1 and TRBJ2-3; the D call may be TRBD1 or TRBD2 (6 bases each). The V gene's germline CDR1 is SGHRS and CDR2 YFSETQ. The CDR3 is 14 amino acids. V was cut by 4 bases and J by 3 bases, with 12 bases left in between. The CDR3 region is CASSMQGRTDTQYF. CDR3 coding DNA: TGCGCCAGCAGCATGCAGGGGAGGACAGATACGCAGTATTTT. Together with reference TRBV5-1 and TRBJ2-3, the CDR3 gives the full variable domain: KAGVTQTPRYLIKTRGQQVTLSCSPISGHRSVSWYQQTPGQGLQFLFEYFSETQRNKGNFPGRFSGRQFSNSRSEMNVSTLELGDSALYLCASSMQGRTDTQYFGPGTRLTVL.

This clonotype appeared a few times. The rearrangement uses TRBV4-3 and TRBJ2-2; D call uncertain. Per the germline V gene, CDR1 is LGHNA and CDR2 is YSLEER. With 4 bases removed from V and 2 bases from J, the gap between germline ends came to 8 bases. The length of the CDR3 is 14 residues. CDR3 DNA sequence: TGCGCCAGCAGCCCCCATACCAACACCGGGGAGCTGTTTTTT. It translates to CASSPHTNTGELFF.

This clonotype has a handful of counts. The V gene is TRBV19, the J gene TRBJ2-1; TRBD1 agrees at 7 bases. The CDR3 length is 14 residues. Trimming removed 9 bases from V and 5 bases from J; junction bases left unmatched: 10. The germline V gene encodes CDR1 LNHDA and CDR2 SQIVND (reference sequence). The CDR3 DNA is TGTGCCAGCCGGGACAGTCAGGCACACAATGAGCAGTTCTTC. Amino acid sequence: CASRDSQAHNEQFF.

Written as DNA, the CDR3 is TGTGCCAGCAGCTTAGTAGCTAGCGGGGAAGATGAGCAGTTCTTC. This gives the protein CASSLVASGEDEQFF. The chain couples TRBV7-2 to TRBJ2-1; 9 bases align to TRBD2. CDR1 is SGHTA, CDR2 FQGNSA, per germline. The CDR3 consists of 15 residues. J was trimmed by 8 bases and V by 1 base; bases with no gene match: 6.

This rearrangement joins TRBV11-2 to TRBJ2-7, with D unclear. CDR3 length: 13 residues. Trimming pared 0 bases from V and 2 bases from J, leaving 5 bases between. From germline, CDR1 is SGHAT and CDR2 FQNNGV. CDR3 bases: TGTGCCAGCAGCTTAGATCTGCCCTACGAGCAGTACGTC. Translating it yields CASSLDLPYEQYV.

This clonotype appeared a few times. The chain uses TRBV10-2 and TRBJ1-1; D gene uncertain. Germline assignment: CDR1 WSHSY and CDR2 SAAADI. The CDR3 has 16 residues. The V gene lost 0 bases and the J gene lost 5 bases, with 16 bases spanning the gap. The CDR3 protein is CASSESNPSLGTEAFF. Written as DNA, the CDR3 is TGCGCCAGCAGTGAGTCGAATCCATCCTTGGGGACTGAAGCTTTCTTT.

This clonotype was seen many times. The J gene is TRBJ2-6, the V gene TRBV7-2, with a possible D match to TRBD1 (6 bases). Germline V gene lookup returns CDR1 SGHTA and CDR2 FQGNSA. V was pared by 0 bases and J by 9 bases, with 12 bases between. The CDR3 spans 15 residues. The CDR3 DNA reads as TGTGCCAGCAGCTTAGCCGGGACACAAGTCAACGTCCTGACTTTC. It yields the protein CASSLAGTQVNVLTF.

This rearrangement joins TRBV5-1 to TRBJ2-5; D is uncertain. The length of the CDR3 is 11 residues. Per the germline V gene, CDR1 is SGHRS and CDR2 is YFSETQ. The V end was cut by 4 bases, the J end by 7 bases, with 8 bases between. In DNA form, the CDR3 reads TGCGCCAGCAGCGCCCCGGGGACCCAGTACTTC. Protein product: CASSAPGTQYF.

This clonotype was counted only a few times. The chain carries TRBV20-1 and TRBJ2-1; 8 nucleotides agree with TRBD2. The CDR3 covers 17 residues. Germline-derived CDR1 and CDR2 are DFQATT and SNEGSKA (reference sequence). V was pared by 2 bases and J by 3 bases, with 12 bases of the junction left unmatched. The CDR3 DNA is TGCAGTGCTAGAAATCCAGGACTAGCCGCTCGCTACAATGAGCAGTTCTTC. It translates to CSARNPGLAARYNEQFF.

This clonotype turned up a few times. V usage is TRBV25-1 and J usage is TRBJ2-1, with D possibly matching TRBD2 (6 bases). There are 14 residues in the CDR3. Germline values: CDR1 MGHDK, CDR2 SYGVNS. The V end lost 0 bases, the J end lost 6 bases, and 9 bases lay between the germline ends. In nucleotides, the CDR3 is TGTGCCAGCAGTGAATATGGAGGGATCAATGAGCAGTTCTTC. As protein: CASSEYGGINEQFF.

The table lists this clonotype with a few counts. This chain uses TRBV6-6 with TRBJ2-7, with TRBD1 matching 7 bases. The trim removed 6 bases at V and 4 bases at J, leaving 6 bases unmatched. Germline V lookup: CDR1 MNHNY, CDR2 SVGAGI (reference sequence). This CDR3 is 13 amino acids long. The CDR3 here is CASSYRGGYEQYV. The CDR3 bases are TGTGCCAGCAGCTACAGGGGCGGTTACGAGCAGTACGTC.

In this sample, this clonotype turned up a few times. CDR3 nucleotides: TGTGCCAGCAGTCATGGGGACGGAAGAATATATGGCTACACCTTC. Translated, it gives CASSHGDGRIYGYTF. The rearrangement uses TRBV12-3 or TRBV12-4 and TRBJ1-2, with a weak D call TRBD1 (5 bases). V lost 5 bases and J lost 5, with 18 bases in between. The CDR3 runs to 15 residues.